The sequence of this TCR beta chain was determined in a study of human T cells and chemical hapten exposure. Study-wide background: Reading of the patch tests, which applied 0.01% DPC to the upper back, occurred at 6 days.

Documented time point: pre-sensitization, week 0. The treatment denotes: therapeutic diphenylcyclopropenone sensitization with weekly scalp DPC. TCRdb reprocessed the RACE reads with MiXCR, giving one entry per CDR3 protein. The sample shows about 250,000 distinct CDR3 sequences, just under 8% of them seen only once. The source was whole blood, collected in connection with sensitization to the hapten diphenylcyclopropenone (DPC). The source is a man aged 18-30 years with alopecia areata. Some clones in this sample may be carry-over from other donors' samples.

CDR3 loop: CSGTTTVNTGELFF. Written as DNA, the CDR3 is TGCAGCGGAACGACGACAGTAAACACCGGGGAGCTGTTTTTT. The J gene is TRBJ2-2, the V gene TRBV29-1, with TRBD1 as a possible D gene (5 bases). The V and J ends lost 7 bases and 2 bases respectively, with 14 bases between them. This CDR3 region has 14 residues. Per germline, CDR1 SQVTM and CDR2 ANQGSEA.